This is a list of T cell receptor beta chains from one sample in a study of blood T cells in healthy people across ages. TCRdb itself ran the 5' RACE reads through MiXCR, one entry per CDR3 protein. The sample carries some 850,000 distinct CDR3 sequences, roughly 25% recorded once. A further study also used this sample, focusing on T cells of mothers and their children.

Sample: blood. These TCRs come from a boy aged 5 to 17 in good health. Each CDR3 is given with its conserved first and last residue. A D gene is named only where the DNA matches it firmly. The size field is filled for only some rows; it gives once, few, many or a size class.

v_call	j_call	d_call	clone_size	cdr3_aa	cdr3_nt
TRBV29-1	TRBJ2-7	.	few	CSVVIAAYEQYF	TGCAGCGTTGTAATAGCTGCCTATGAGCAGTACTTC
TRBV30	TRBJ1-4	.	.	CAWSRGRGRKLFF	TGTGCCTGGAGTAGGGGACGGGGGCGAAAACTGTTTTTT
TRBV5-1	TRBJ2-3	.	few	CASSLAVGSDTQYF	TGCGCCAGCAGCTTGGCGGTAGGGTCAGATACGCAGTATTTT
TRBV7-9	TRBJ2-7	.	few	CASSGGWGGDEQYF	TGTGCCAGCAGCGGCGGGTGGGGAGGCGACGAGCAGTACTTC
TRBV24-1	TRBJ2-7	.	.	CATSDSRDSYEQYF	TGTGCCACCAGTGATTCGCGGGACAGCTACGAGCAGTACTTC
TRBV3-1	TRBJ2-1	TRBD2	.	CASRIAGKNNEQFF	TGTGCCAGCAGGATAGCGGGTAAAAACAATGAGCAGTTCTTC
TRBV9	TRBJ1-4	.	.	CASSVGSGLGSNEKLFF	TGTGCCAGCAGCGTAGGGTCAGGGCTGGGGTCTAATGAAAAACTGTTTTTT
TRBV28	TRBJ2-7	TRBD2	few	CASTLQSGVLREQYF	TGTGCCAGCACCTTACAGAGCGGGGTGTTGCGCGAGCAGTACTTC
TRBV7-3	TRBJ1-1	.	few	CASSSGGEAFF	TGTGCCAGCAGCTCCGGGGGAGAAGCTTTCTTT
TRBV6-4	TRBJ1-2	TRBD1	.	CASSDSTSGTETANYGYTF	TGTGCCAGCAGTGACTCAACTTCCGGGACAGAGACTGCTAACTATGGCTACACCTTC
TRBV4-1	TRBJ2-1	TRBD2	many	CASSPRGGLDNEQFF	TGCGCCAGCAGCCCGCGGGGGGGCCTTGACAATGAGCAGTTCTTC
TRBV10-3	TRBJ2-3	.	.	CAISVWGSTDTQYF	TGTGCCATCAGTGTGTGGGGTAGCACAGATACGCAGTATTTT
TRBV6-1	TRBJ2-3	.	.	CASSDGAATDTQYF	TGTGCCAGCAGTGATGGGGCGGCCACAGATACGCAGTATTTT
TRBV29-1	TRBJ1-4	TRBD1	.	CCVDRTGSEKLFF	TGCTGCGTTGACAGGACAGGAAGTGAAAAACTGTTTTTT
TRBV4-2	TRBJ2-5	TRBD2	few	CASSQASGGVETQYF	TGTGCCAGCAGCCAGGCTAGCGGGGGAGTAGAGACCCAGTACTTC
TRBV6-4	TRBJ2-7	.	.	CASSEEGRTEVHEQYF	TGTGCCAGCAGTGAGGAAGGAAGGACAGAGGTCCACGAGCAGTACTTC
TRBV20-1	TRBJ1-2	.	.	CSARERRLYGYTF	TGCAGTGCTAGAGAAAGACGGCTTTATGGCTACACCTTC
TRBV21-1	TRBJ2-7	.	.	CASSSRHCYEQYF	TGTGCCAGCAGCTCACGACATTGCTACGAGCAGTACTTC
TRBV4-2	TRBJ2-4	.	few	CASSQDIQRAKNIQYF	TGTGCCAGCAGCCAAGATATACAGAGAGCCAAAAACATTCAGTACTTC
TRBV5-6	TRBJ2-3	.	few	CASSLYRVSTDTQYF	TGTGCCAGCAGCCTCTACAGGGTGAGCACAGATACGCAGTATTTT
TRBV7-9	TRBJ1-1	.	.	CASSLGWGGSTEAFF	TGTGCCAGCAGCTTAGGGTGGGGAGGGTCCACTGAAGCTTTCTTT
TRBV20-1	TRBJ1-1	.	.	CSAGQEPTEAFF	TGCAGTGCAGGGCAGGAACCCACTGAAGCTTTCTTT
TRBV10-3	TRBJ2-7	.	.	CAISERVRSPYEQYF	TGTGCCATCAGTGAAAGGGTAAGGAGCCCCTACGAGCAGTACTTC
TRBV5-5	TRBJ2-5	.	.	CACSPTMREETQYF	TGTGCCTGCAGCCCGACGATGCGGGAAGAGACCCAGTACTTC
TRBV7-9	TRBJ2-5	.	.	CASGFQETQYF	TGTGCCTCAGGGTTTCAAGAGACCCAGTACTTC
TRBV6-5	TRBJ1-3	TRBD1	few	CASSYSQGAGNTIYF	TGTGCCAGCAGTTACTCACAGGGGGCTGGAAACACCATATATTTT
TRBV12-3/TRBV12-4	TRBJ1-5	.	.	CASRPQDNLLPQHF	TGTGCCAGCAGACCTCAGGATAACTTACTGCCCCAGCATTTT
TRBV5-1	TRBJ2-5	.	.	CASSWTAGAEETQYF	TGCGCCAGCAGCTGGACTGCCGGGGCGGAGGAGACCCAGTACTTC
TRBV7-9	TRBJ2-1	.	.	CASSPPQEQFF	TGTGCCAGCAGCCCACCGCAGGAGCAGTTCTTC
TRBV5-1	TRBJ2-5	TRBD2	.	CASTPSGGYNEQLF	TGCGCCAGCACCCCTAGCGGGGGCTACAATGAGCAGCTCTTC
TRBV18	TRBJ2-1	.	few	CATSRQGNNEQFF	TGTGCCACCAGCCGGCAAGGTAACAATGAGCAGTTCTTC
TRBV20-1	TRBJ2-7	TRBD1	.	CSARDGGQVIYEQYF	TGCAGTGCTAGAGACGGTGGACAGGTAATCTACGAGCAGTACTTC
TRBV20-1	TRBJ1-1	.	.	CSADTRDPDAAFF	TGCAGTGCTGACACCAGGGACCCCGACGCGGCTTTCTTT
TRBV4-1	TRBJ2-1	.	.	CASSHPRDYNEQFF	TGCGCCAGCAGCCACCCGAGGGACTACAATGAGCAGTTCTTC
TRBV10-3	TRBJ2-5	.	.	CAIKISEGETQYF	TGTGCCATCAAGATATCCGAGGGGGAGACCCAGTACTTC
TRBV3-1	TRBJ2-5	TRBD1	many	CASSLTGGAETQYF	TGTGCCAGCAGCCTTACAGGGGGCGCAGAGACCCAGTACTTC
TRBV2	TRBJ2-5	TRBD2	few	CASSERTSGGPIQETQYF	TGTGCCAGCAGTGAGCGGACTAGCGGGGGGCCCATCCAAGAGACCCAGTACTTC
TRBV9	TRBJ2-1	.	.	CASSPRRRESENEQFF	TGTGCCAGCAGCCCGCGGAGACGGGAATCGGAGAATGAGCAGTTCTTC
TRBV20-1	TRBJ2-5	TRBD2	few	CSARLAGGPRETQYF	TGCAGTGCTCGCCTAGCGGGGGGGCCACGGGAGACCCAGTACTTC
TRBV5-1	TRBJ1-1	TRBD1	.	CASSVDRVKAFF	TGCGCCAGCAGCGTGGACAGGGTGAAAGCTTTCTTT
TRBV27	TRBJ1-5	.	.	CASSTRWDQPQHF	TGTGCCAGCAGTACTAGATGGGATCAGCCCCAGCATTTT
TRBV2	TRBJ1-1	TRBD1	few	CASSVTGSAFF	TGTGCCAGCAGTGTGACAGGGTCAGCTTTCTTT
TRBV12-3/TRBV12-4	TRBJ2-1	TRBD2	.	CASSPYSGGATGEQFF	TGTGCCAGCAGCCCATATAGCGGGGGGGCCACCGGTGAGCAGTTCTTC
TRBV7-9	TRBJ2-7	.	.	CASSSPGDPSYEQYF	TGTGCCAGCAGCTCCCCGGGGGATCCGTCCTACGAGCAGTACTTC
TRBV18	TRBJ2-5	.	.	CASSPPVEETQYF	TGTGCCAGCTCACCACCGGTGGAAGAGACCCAGTACTTC
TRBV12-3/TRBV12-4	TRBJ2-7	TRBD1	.	CASSLYRGPHYEQYF	TGTGCCAGCAGTCTATACAGGGGGCCCCACTACGAGCAGTACTTC